The entry that follows covers one TCR beta chain sequence. Primers for the PCR totalled 60 Vbeta and 13 Jbeta. Sequenced by immunoSEQ multiplex PCR; TCRdb stores in-frame clones only, minus some. The data show roughly 120,000 clones, and the top ten clones hold around 4%. This entry is derived from a study of cytomegalovirus exposure and HLA in healthy donors. The CDR3 spans 19 residues. Material: PBMCs. The clonotype originates from a man aged 18 to 35 in good health and CMV-seronegative. The chain has TRBV21-1 and TRBJ2-2; no DNA check was done on the table's D call, TRBD2. TRBV21-1 is termed a pseudogene. The CDR3 region has the DNA TGTGCCAGCAGCAAGGGGCGGGAGTCAGTAGGCTGGAACACCGGGGAGCTGTTTTTT. Residues: CASSKGRESVGWNTGELFF.